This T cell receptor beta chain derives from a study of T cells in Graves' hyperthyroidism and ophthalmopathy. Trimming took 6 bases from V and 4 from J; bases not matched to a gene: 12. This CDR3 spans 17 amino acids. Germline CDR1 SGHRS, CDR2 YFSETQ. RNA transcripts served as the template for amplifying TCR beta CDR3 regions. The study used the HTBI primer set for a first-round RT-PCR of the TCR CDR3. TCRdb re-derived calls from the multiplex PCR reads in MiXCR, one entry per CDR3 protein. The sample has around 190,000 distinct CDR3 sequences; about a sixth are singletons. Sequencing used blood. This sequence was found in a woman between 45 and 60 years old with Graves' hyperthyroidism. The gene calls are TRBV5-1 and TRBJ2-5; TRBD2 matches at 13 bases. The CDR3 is CASTEGLAGDIGETQYF. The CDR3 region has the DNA TGCGCCAGCACTGAAGGACTAGCGGGAGATATCGGAGAGACCCAGTACTTC.